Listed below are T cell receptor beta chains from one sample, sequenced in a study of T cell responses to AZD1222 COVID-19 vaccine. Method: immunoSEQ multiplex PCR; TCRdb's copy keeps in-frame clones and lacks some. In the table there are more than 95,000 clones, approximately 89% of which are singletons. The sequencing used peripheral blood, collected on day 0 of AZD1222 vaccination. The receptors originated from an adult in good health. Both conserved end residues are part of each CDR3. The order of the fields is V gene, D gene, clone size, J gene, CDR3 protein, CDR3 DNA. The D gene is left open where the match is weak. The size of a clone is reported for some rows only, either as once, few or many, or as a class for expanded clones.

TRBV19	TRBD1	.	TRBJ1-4	CASSEGAGNEKLFF	TGTGCCAGTAGTGAGGGGGCGGGTAATGAAAAACTGTTTTTT
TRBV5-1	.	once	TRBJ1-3	CASSLVGSGNTIYF	TGCGCCAGCAGCTTGGTCGGCTCTGGAAACACCATATATTTT
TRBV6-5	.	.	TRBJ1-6	CASSYTNSPLHF	TGTGCCAGCAGTTACACAAATTCACCCCTCCACTTT
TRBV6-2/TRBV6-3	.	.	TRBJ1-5	CASSKRGYSNQPQHF	TGTGCCAGCAGCAAGAGGGGTTATAGCAATCAGCCCCAGCATTTT
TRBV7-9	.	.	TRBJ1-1	CASSPGSNTEAFF	TGTGCCAGCAGCCCCGGGTCGAACACTGAAGCTTTCTTT
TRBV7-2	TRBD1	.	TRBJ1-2	CASSKDRQYGYTF	TGTGCCAGCAGCAAGGACAGGCAGTATGGCTACACCTTC
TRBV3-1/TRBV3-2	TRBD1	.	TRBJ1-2	CASSQGTVLYGYTF	TGTGCCAGCAGCCAGGGGACAGTCCTCTATGGCTACACCTTC
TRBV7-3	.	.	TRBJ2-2	CASSLSRSGDTGELFF	TGTGCCAGCAGCTTAAGTAGGTCAGGGGACACCGGGGAGCTGTTTTTT
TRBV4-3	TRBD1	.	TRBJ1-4	CASSQGYGTGNEKLFF	TGCGCCAGCAGCCAAGGATACGGGACAGGGAATGAAAAACTGTTTTTT
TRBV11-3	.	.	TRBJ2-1	CASSFISGIEQFF	TGTGCCAGCAGCTTTATATCCGGGATTGAGCAGTTCTTC
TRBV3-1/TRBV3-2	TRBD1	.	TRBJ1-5	CASSRTGGAGNQPQHF	TGTGCCAGCAGCCGGACAGGGGGCGCGGGCAATCAGCCCCAGCATTTT
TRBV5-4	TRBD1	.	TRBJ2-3	CASSRDRGTDTQYF	TGTGCCAGCAGCCGGGACAGGGGCACAGATACGCAGTATTTT
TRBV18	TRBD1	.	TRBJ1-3	CASSPKDRGGNTIYF	TGTGCCAGCTCACCGAAAGACAGGGGAGGAAACACCATATATTTT
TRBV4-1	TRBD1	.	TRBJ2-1	CASSQEGNRGSYNEQFF	TGCGCCAGCAGCCAAGAGGGGAACAGGGGGTCCTACAATGAGCAGTTCTTC
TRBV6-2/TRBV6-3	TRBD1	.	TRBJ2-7	CASSYSVAGTGAGRKSYEQYF	TGTGCCAGCAGTTACTCGGTTGCTGGGACAGGGGCAGGACGCAAATCCTACGAGCAGTACTTC
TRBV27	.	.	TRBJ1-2	CASSFSGKSGYTF	TGTGCCAGCAGTTTTTCGGGGAAAAGCGGCTACACCTTC
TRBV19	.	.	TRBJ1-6	CASSRDGATVESPLHF	TGTGCCAGTAGTAGGGACGGCGCGACGGTGGAGTCACCCCTCCACTTT
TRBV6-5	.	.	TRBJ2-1	CASSYSRLVPYNEQFF	TGTGCCAGCAGTTACTCGAGGCTAGTCCCCTACAATGAGCAGTTCTTC
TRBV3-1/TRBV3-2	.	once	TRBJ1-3	CASSQVPGPGNTIYF	TGTGCCAGCAGCCAAGTGCCAGGGCCTGGAAACACCATATATTTT
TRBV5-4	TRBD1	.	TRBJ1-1	CASSSRQGPATEAFF	TGTGCCAGCAGCTCGCGACAGGGGCCTGCCACTGAAGCTTTCTTT
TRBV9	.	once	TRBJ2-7	CASTLGPASYEQYF	TGTGCCAGTACGCTGGGACCGGCGTCCTACGAGCAGTACTTC
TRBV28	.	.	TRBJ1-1	CASSPGTNGNTEAFF	TGTGCCAGCAGTCCGGGTACCAACGGTAACACTGAAGCTTTCTTT
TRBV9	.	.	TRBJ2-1	CASSARGIDNEQFF	TGTGCCAGCAGCGCCAGGGGAATAGACAATGAGCAGTTCTTC
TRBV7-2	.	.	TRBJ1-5	CASSLWGASNQPQHF	TGTGCCAGCAGCCTTTGGGGGGCCTCCAATCAGCCCCAGCATTTT
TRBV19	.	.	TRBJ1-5	CASVSRSAGNQPQHF	TGTGCCAGTGTAAGTCGGTCAGCCGGAAATCAGCCCCAGCATTTT
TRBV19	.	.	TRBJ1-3	CASSMGRVAPGNTIYF	TGTGCCAGTAGTATGGGCAGGGTAGCCCCTGGAAACACCATATATTTT
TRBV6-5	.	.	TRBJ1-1	CAGPDGTEAFF	TGTGCCGGGCCCGATGGGACTGAAGCTTTCTTT
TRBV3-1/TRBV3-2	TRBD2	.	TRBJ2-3	CASSAPKIIAGGIADTQYF	TGTGCCAGCAGCGCACCCAAAATTATAGCGGGCGGTATAGCAGATACGCAGTATTTT
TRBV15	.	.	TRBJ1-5	CATSRDSQSNQPQHF	TGTGCCACCAGCAGAGATTCACAGAGCAATCAGCCCCAGCATTTT
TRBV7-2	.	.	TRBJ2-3	CASSLNPGDTQYF	TGTGCCAGCAGCTTAAATCCCGGAGATACGCAGTATTTT
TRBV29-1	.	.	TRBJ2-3	CSVGTDTQYF	TGCAGCGTTGGCACAGATACGCAGTATTTT
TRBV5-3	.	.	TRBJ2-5	CATTCTAPWKTQYF	TGTGCCACGACCTGCACGGCCCCTTGGAAGACCCAGTACTTC
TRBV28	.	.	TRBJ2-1	CASSLDGPGGEQFF	TGTGCCAGCAGTTTAGATGGGCCCGGAGGTGAGCAGTTCTTC
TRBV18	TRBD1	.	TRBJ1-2	CASSPQQGNYGYTF	TGTGCCAGCTCACCTCAACAGGGGAACTATGGCTACACCTTC
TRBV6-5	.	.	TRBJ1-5	CASSLDFYSNQPQHF	TGTGCCAGCAGCCTAGATTTTTATAGCAATCAGCCCCAGCATTTT
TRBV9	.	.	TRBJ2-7	CASSNQVANSYEQYF	TGTGCCAGCAGCAACCAGGTAGCGAACTCCTACGAGCAGTACTTC
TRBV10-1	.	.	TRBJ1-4	CATVGVLNEKLFF	TGCGCCACCGTCGGGGTACTTAATGAAAAACTGTTTTTT
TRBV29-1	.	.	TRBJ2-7	CSAGTQSGVGEQYF	TGCAGCGCCGGGACCCAGTCCGGGGTCGGCGAGCAGTACTTC
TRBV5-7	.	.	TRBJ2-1	CASSLGGFLYNEQFF	TGTGCCAGCAGCTTGGGGGGGTTCCTCTACAATGAGCAGTTCTTC
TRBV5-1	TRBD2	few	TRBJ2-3	CASSKAGGSDTQYF	TGCGCCAGCTCAAAGGCGGGGGGCTCAGATACGCAGTATTTT
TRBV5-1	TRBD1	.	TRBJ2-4	CASRVGTGAENIQYF	TGCGCCAGCAGGGTGGGGACAGGGGCGGAAAACATTCAGTACTTC
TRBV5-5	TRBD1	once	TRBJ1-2	CASSYPDRVGYGYTF	TGTGCCAGCAGCTACCCGGACAGGGTTGGCTATGGCTACACCTTC
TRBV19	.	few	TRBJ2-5	CASSQGGETQYF	TGTGCCAGTAGTCAAGGGGGGGAGACCCAGTACTTC
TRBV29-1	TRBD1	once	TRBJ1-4	CSAGQENEKLFF	TGCAGCGCGGGACAGGAAAATGAAAAACTGTTTTTT
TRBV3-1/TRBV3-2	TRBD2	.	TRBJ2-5	CASSQDRASSGRAETQYF	TGTGCCAGCAGCCAAGATCGGGCCTCTAGCGGGAGGGCAGAGACCCAGTACTTC
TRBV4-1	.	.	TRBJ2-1	CASSHVAGYSYNEQFF	TGCGCCAGCAGCCATGTCGCGGGTTATTCCTACAATGAGCAGTTCTTC
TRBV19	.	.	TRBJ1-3	CASSLSNSGNTIYF	TGTGCCAGTAGTCTCAGCAACTCTGGAAACACCATATATTTT
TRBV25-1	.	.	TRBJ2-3	CATGQTLTDTQYF	TGTGCCACCGGACAGACTCTCACAGATACGCAGTATTTT
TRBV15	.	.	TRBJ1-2	CATRGVGAYGYTF	TGTGCCACCCGGGGGGTCGGGGCGTATGGCTACACCTTC